This TCR beta chain was sequenced during a study of blood T cell repertoires in COVID-19. Overall study: Samples taken during acute and convalescent COVID-19 were collected in the United States, Italy and Spain.

Germline values: CDR1 SGHDN, CDR2 FVKESK. The V end lost 1 base, the J end lost 2 bases, and 8 bases lay between the germline ends. The CDR3 covers 14 residues. Produced via immunoSEQ multiplex PCR; TCRdb's table is partial and in-frame only. The table lists over 200,000 clones, 88% of them singletons. The study recruited people aged 18 to 89 years across around 24 US areas. Participants classified as exposed had met a COVID-19 case within 2 weeks before study entry. This clone was detected only once. This chain uses TRBV14 with TRBJ2-5; D is unclear. The sequence came from a woman in her twenties or thirties who had been exposed to COVID-19. Sequencing was done on a sample of PBMCs or T cells enriched from blood (not recorded which). CDR3 bases: TGTGCCAGCAGCCAAGTTGTCAGACAAGAGACCCAGTACTTC. Its protein product is CASSQVVRQETQYF.